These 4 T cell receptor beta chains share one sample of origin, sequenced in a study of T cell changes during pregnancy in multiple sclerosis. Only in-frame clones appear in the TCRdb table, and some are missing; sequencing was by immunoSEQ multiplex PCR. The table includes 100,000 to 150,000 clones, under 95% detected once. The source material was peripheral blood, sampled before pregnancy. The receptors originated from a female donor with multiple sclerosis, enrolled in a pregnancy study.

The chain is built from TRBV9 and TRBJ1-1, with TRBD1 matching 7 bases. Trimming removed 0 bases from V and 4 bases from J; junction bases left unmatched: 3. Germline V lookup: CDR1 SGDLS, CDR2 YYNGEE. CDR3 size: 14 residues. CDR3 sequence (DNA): TGTGCCAGCAGCGTAGCAGGGGGGTCCACTGAAGCTTTCTTT. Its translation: CASSVAGGSTEAFF.

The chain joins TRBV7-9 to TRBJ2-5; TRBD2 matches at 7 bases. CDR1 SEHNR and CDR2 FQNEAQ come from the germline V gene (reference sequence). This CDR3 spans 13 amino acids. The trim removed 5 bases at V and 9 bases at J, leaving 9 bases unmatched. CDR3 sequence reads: CASSPTSRGAQYF. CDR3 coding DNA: TGTGCCAGCAGCCCGACTAGCAGAGGGGCCCAGTACTTC.

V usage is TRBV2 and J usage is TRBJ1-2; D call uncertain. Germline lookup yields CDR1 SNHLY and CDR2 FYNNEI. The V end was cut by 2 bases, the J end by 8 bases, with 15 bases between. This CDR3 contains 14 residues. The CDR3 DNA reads TGTGCCAGCAGTGAATGGGAGGAAAGTCCGGGCTACACCTTC. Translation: CASSEWEESPGYTF.

CDR3 bases: TGTGCCAGTAGGGGAGGAGGACAAGAGACCCAGTACTTC. Protein product: CASRGGGQETQYF. This rearrangement joins TRBV19 to TRBJ2-5; D is possibly TRBD2 (6 bases). The germline V gene encodes CDR1 LNHDA and CDR2 SQIVND (reference sequence). V was shortened by 6 bases and J by 2 bases, with 10 bases between the two germline ends. The length of the CDR3 is 13 residues.